The next 6 T cell receptor beta chains were all read from a single sample in a study of blood T cell repertoires in COVID-19. Sequenced by immunoSEQ multiplex PCR; TCRdb stores in-frame clones only, minus some. The data hold about 150,000 clones, with around 80% observed a single time. The sample consisted of peripheral blood. These receptors were obtained from a human donor with acute or convalescent COVID-19. The donor label of this sample is uncertain.

This chain joins TRBV7-8 and TRBJ1-1, with a tentative D call TRBD1 (5 bases). This CDR3 spans 19 amino acids. Germline CDR1 and CDR2: SGHVS and FQNEAQ. The V end lost 0 bases, the J end lost 5 bases, and 25 bases lay between the germline ends. CDR3 residues: CASSLAVGVIDRRRTEAFF. CDR3 coding DNA: TGTGCCAGCAGCTTAGCCGTAGGGGTTATTGATAGGAGAAGAACTGAAGCTTTCTTT. The variable domain in full, with the rest retrieved from reference TRBV7-8 and TRBJ1-1, is GAGVSQSPRYKVAKRGQDVALRCDPISGHVSLFWYQQALGQGPEFLTYFQNEAQLDKSGLPSDRFFAERPEGSVSTLKIQRTQQEDSAVYLCASSLAVGVIDRRRTEAFFGQGTRLTVV.

The chain is built from TRBV7-9 and TRBJ1-1; no clear D gene. V dropped 3 bases and J dropped 1 base, with 9 bases sitting between them. This CDR3 has 14 residues. Germline CDR1 reads SEHNR; CDR2 reads FQNEAQ (reference sequence). CDR3 nucleotide sequence: TGTGCCAGCAGCTTGGATGCTAGGAACACTGAAGCTTTCTTT. Translating gives CASSLDARNTEAFF.

The chain couples TRBV10-1 to TRBJ2-3, with D uncertain. Germline V gene lookup returns CDR1 WNHNN and CDR2 SYGVQD (reference sequence). Between the trimmed V and J ends, which lost 2 bases and 1 base, there was a span of 7 bases. CDR3 length: 14 residues. The CDR3 loop is CASSERCGTDTQYF. CDR3 coding DNA: TGCGCCAGCAGTGAGCGGTGCGGCACAGATACGCAGTATTTT.

V usage is TRBV7-2 and J usage is TRBJ2-1, with 8 bases that match TRBD2. The CDR3 loop spans 13 amino acids. The V and J ends lost 3 bases and 8 bases, in that order; junction bases with no gene match: 3. Germline-derived CDR1 and CDR2 are SGHTA and FQGNSA. CDR3 region: CASSFGGAYEQFF. Written as DNA, the CDR3 is TGTGCCAGCAGCTTCGGGGGGGCCTATGAGCAGTTCTTC.

The chain employs TRBV6-6 and TRBJ1-3; possibly TRBD1 for D (6 bases). The CDR3 runs to 14 residues. V was trimmed by 6 bases and J by 0 bases, leaving 9 bases between them. CDR1 is MNHNY and CDR2 is SVGAGI in the germline V gene (reference sequence). The CDR3 sequence: CASRTGISGNTIYF. The CDR3 bases are TGTGCCAGCAGAACAGGGATCTCTGGAAACACCATATATTTT.

This chain joins TRBV6-5 and TRBJ2-7; the match to TRBD1 covers 7 bases. This CDR3 is 14 amino acids long. V lost 2 bases and J lost 6; bases outside the gene matches: 7. Germline lookup yields CDR1 MNHEY and CDR2 SVGAGI. The CDR3 DNA is TGTGCCAGCAGTTACAGGGGGCGAGGGGGCGAGCAGTACTTC. This sequence encodes CASSYRGRGGEQYF.